This T cell receptor (beta chain) appears in the sequencing data of a study of vaccination effects on CD4 cells after COVID-19 (dated by TCRdb to between 2020 and 2023). Study-wide context: Each participant got two doses of an mRNA SARS-CoV-2 vaccine, either BNT162b2 or mRNA-1273. SARS-CoV-2 spike-specific CD4+ TCR repertoires were compared before and after mRNA vaccination in COVID-19 convalescent patients and in infection-naive vaccine recipients. The full study included approximately nine COVID-19 convalescent patients and a few SARS-CoV-2-naive healthy vaccine recipients. In the study, cultures from other donors were sequenced using the Oncomine TCR Beta short-read assay on an Illumina iSeq 100.

Of note for this clone: No antigen is known for it. Base qualities were left out, and no much larger clone turns up one base away.

Overall study results and their limits: Among healthy vaccine recipients, nearly all vaccine-induced clones were SARS-CoV-2 mono-reactive, and only 1 of 255 was cross-reactive with common cold coronaviruses. The study was limited by a small number of convalescent patients and lacked early post-infection timepoints. Clones induced by infection and clones induced by vaccination both contracted markedly at late timepoints after vaccination, which fits with T cell responses waning over time.

The ViraFEST assay stimulated PBMC with viral peptide pools and then used TCR sequencing to identify antigen-specific CD4+ T cell clonotypes by expansion. After 10 to 11 days of culture, CD4+ T cells were isolated with the EasySep CD4+ T cell isolation kit. None of the healthy vaccine recipients had a prior SARS-CoV-2 infection, which was confirmed by nucleocapsid antibody tests that came back negative both before and after vaccination. Each well held 1.5 million to 2 million PBMC cultured in IMDM containing approximately 5% human AB serum, about 10 IU/ml IL-2 and gentamicin, along with approximately 10 ug/ml peptides. On days 3 and 7, half of the culture medium was replaced with fresh IL-2-containing medium. Unless otherwise noted, each peptide stimulation condition was cultured in triplicate wells. Using Ficoll-Paque Plus gradient centrifugation, PBMC were separated from whole blood and then either used fresh or cryopreserved at -140C. Overlapping peptide pools spanned the spike proteins of SARS-CoV-2 and the common cold coronaviruses HCoV-NL63, HCoV-OC43 and HCoV-229E. Genomic DNA was extracted from cultured CD4+ T cells with the QIAamp micro DNA kit.

To prepare the library, the immunoSEQ multiplex PCR assay was applied. DNA from the CD4+ T cells that had been cultured and isolated underwent TCR beta CDR3 sequencing. In the paper's pipeline: Non-productive TCR sequences were discarded, and reads were trimmed to the CDR3 region, with only CDR3s of 7 or more amino acids retained. Antigen-specific clonotypes were identified with the MANAFEST web app by comparing expansion in peptide wells against reference cultures. To be called positive, a clone needed expansion at FDR<0.05 compared with the reference and with all other wells, an odds ratio greater than 5, and a frequency greater than 0.1% in two replicate wells. A clonotype was defined as cross-reactive if the clonotype was significantly expanded both in SARS-CoV-2 spike wells and in at least one common cold coronavirus spike condition. CDR3 similarity was assessed by Levenshtein distance using the stringdist R package, and unrooted trees were constructed with ape in R 3.6.1. Drawn from immuneACCESS, this table holds only the in-frame rearrangements with V and J called that TCRdb kept. Clones are partly lost; checked studies trace under half to an unresolved V gene and leave the rest unexplained. Clonal size and the V and J genes are those of that table, whereas D and trimming came from the DNA. Present in this sample are tens of thousands of clones, over 70% of which were seen just once. The ten largest make up about 32% of the sample.

The source of this sequence is a human donor who received a COVID-19 vaccine. The sample in question was CD4+ T cells from PBMCs cultured with SARS-CoV-2 spike peptides, obtained before COVID-19 vaccination. Explained via the paper, the cell subset or site label denotes: SARS-CoV-2 spike overlapping peptide pool stimulation.

The nucleotide sequence is TGTGCCAGCAGCAAATATGATAGCAATCAGCCCCAGCATTTT. This codes for CASSKYDSNQPQHF. The chain uses TRBV7-2 and TRBJ1-5; the D gene cannot be named for sure. From cysteine to phenylalanine, the CDR3 is 14 amino acids long. CDR3 DNA is the only sequence kept; it has 42 bases, read in frame from the first base. Reading the germline V gene gives CDR1 SGHTA and CDR2 FQGNSA. V lost 5 bases and J lost 0 bases; the stretch between them is 8 bases long.